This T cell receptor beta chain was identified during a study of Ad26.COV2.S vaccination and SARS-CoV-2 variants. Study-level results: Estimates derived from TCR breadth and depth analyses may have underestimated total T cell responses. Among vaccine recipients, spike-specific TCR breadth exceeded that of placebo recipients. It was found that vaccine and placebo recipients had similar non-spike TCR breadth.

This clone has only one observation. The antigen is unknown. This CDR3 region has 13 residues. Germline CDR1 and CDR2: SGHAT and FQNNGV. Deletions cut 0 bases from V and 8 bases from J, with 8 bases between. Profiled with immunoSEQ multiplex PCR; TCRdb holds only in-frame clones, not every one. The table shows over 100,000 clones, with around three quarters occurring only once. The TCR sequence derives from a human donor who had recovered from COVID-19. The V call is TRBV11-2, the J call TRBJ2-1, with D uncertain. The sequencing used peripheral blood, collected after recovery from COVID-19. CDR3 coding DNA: TGTGCCAGCAGCTTAGATCGTGGGGATGAGCAGTTCTTC. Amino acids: CASSLDRGDEQFF.